The following is a T cell receptor beta chain sequence with its context. This clonotype has just one count. There is no known antigen for this receptor. Per-base qualities were not stored, and no clone one base away is much larger. A single read makes a weak case. V is reduced by 3 bases and J by 5 bases, leaving a spacing of 22 bases between them. From the cysteine up to the phenylalanine, the CDR3 has a length of 16 residues. Only the CDR3 DNA stays, 48 bases, in frame from base 1. Reading the germline V gene (reference sequence) gives CDR1 DFQATT and CDR2 SNEGSKA. The data were obtained in a study of vaccination and CD4 T cells after COVID-19 (dated by TCRdb to between 2022 and 2023). Describing the broader study: Six males and four females were included in the convalescent cohort, with two Hispanic individuals, seven Caucasians, two Asians and one multiracial person represented. Each participant got two doses of either the Pfizer-BioNTech BNT162b2 vaccine (n=8) or the Moderna mRNA-1273 vaccine (n=2). Post-COVID blood samples were collected from convalescent patients a median of roughly 100 days after diagnosis, with a range of about 35 to 161 days. Post-vaccine blood samples were collected a median of approximately 77 days after the second vaccine dose, ranging from roughly 14 to 241 days. The cultures were stimulated with overlapping spike peptide pools from SARS-CoV-2 and from the common cold coronaviruses HCoV-NL63, HCoV-OC43 and HCoV-229E. Control cultures received a CEFX viral epitope pool as the positive control, an HIV-1 Nef peptide pool as the negative control, or no peptide. The spike-specific CD4+ TCR repertoire was compared before and after mRNA vaccination in ten to eleven COVID-19 convalescent patients and a few infection-naive healthy vaccine recipients. In an earlier paper using these donors, memory CD4+ T cell crossreactivity between SARS-CoV-2 and common cold coronavirus spike proteins was assessed at the TCR clonotype level.

The study at large found these results: Among the post-vaccine SARS-CoV-2-reactive clones in convalescent patients, a median around 90% showed up only after vaccination, which suggests vaccine-specific priming. Of the vaccine-specific clones found in convalescent patients, nearly all (304 of 307) were mono-reactive for SARS-CoV-2 spike instead of being cross-reactive with common cold coronaviruses. An increase in the median number of SARS-CoV-2-reactive clonotypes from approximately 21 after infection to roughly 39 after vaccination was observed, but the change was not found to be significant. Only a relatively small number of convalescent patients were included in the study, and early timepoints following natural infection were not analyzed.

The sample's treatment or condition label, decoded: roughly 11-day PBMC culture with coronavirus spike peptide pools or control peptides (ViraFEST assay). CD4+ T cells from unexposed donors were collected before the COVID-19 pandemic (2011-2018). The study used the ViraFEST assay, which expanded antigen-specific T cells with peptide pools and then identified expanded clonotypes by TCR sequencing. Each well held roughly 2.2 million PBMCs cultured in IMDM containing roughly 5% human AB serum and 10 IU/ml IL-2, with around 9.2 ug/ml peptide pools added. Half of the culture medium was replaced with fresh IL-2-containing medium on days 3 and 7. CD4+ T cells were isolated after approximately 10 days of culture through negative selection using the EasySep CD4+ T cell isolation kit. As far as cell numbers permitted, CD4+ T cells from unexposed donors were tested for reactivity against SARS-CoV-2 S and N as well as four spike pools from common cold coronaviruses. Ficoll-Paque Plus gradient centrifugation was used to isolate PBMCs from whole blood, and the isolated PBMCs were then either used fresh or cryopreserved at -140C. Each culture condition was generally run in triplicate wells. Leukapheresis product for the unexposed donors was bought commercially.

The library was produced with PCR. TCR sequencing of DNA from cultured CD4+ T cells used the Oncomine TCR Beta short-read assay at the Johns Hopkins FTIC core. The QIAamp micro DNA kit was used to extract genomic DNA from the cultured CD4+ T cells. Oncomine TCR Beta libraries from cultured CD4+ T cells were pooled with unique dual indexes and sequenced on an Illumina iSeq 100. The paper's data handling went like this. Non-productive sequences were removed, and CDR3s that did not start with C, did not end with F or W, or were shorter than 7 amino acids were discarded. The MANAFEST web application was used to identify antigen-specific clonotypes by comparing peptide-stimulated wells against reference wells and other culture wells. Positive clones required FDR below 0.05, an odds ratio above 5, and productive frequency above 0.1% in at least two of three replicate wells. A clonotype counted as cross-reactive if it showed significant expansion both in the SARS-CoV-2 spike wells and in at least one common cold coronavirus spike condition. Using R version 3.6.1, CDR3 homology was evaluated through Levenshtein distances (stringdist) along with unrooted phylogenetic trees (ape). TCRdb reworked the public reads: Q25 trimming with fastp, MiXCR clone assembly, productive beta chains retained. A single entry per CDR3 protein holds the most common genes and DNA from its merged rows. These V and J calls are TCRdb output, not the study's own analysis. The sample data list about 6,900 distinct CDR3 sequences, and approximately 48% of these were observed just once. Approximately 32% of the sample is held by the ten biggest clonotypes.

Sequenced: CD4+ T cells from blood, cultured in vitro. The TCR originated in a human donor in good health. The rearrangement joined TRBV20-1 to TRBJ2-5; D gene: possibly TRBD2, on 7 matching bases. CDR3 reads: CSARVEGGMLWETQYF. The nucleotide sequence is TGCAGTGCTAGGGTCGAGGGGGGGATGCTTTGGGAGACCCAGTACTTC.